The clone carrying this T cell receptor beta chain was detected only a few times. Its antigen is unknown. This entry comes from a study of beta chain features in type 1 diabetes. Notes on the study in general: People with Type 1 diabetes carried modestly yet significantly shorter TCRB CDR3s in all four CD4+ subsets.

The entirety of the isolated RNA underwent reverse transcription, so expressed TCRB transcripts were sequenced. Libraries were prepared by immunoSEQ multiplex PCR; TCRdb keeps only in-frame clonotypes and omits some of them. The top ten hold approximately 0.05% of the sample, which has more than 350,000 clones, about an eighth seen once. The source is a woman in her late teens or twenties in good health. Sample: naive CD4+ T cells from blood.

The CDR3 DNA sequence: TGTGCCAGCAGCCCCCGACAGGGAGGTGGCTACACCTTC. It yields the protein CASSPRQGGGYTF. The chain joins TRBV7-8 to TRBJ1-2; TRBD1 matches 7 bases. The germline gives CDR1 SGHVS, CDR2 FQNEAQ. The CDR3 loop spans 13 amino acids. Trimming at V came to 5 bases and at J to 7 bases, leaving 7 bases not matched to a gene.